There are many counts of the clone carrying this T cell receptor (beta chain). Time point meaning: before trial treatment. As their treatment, donors received nivolumab, ipilimumab, aspirin, low-dose cyclophosphamide and low-dose radiotherapy. CDR3 length equals 17 residues. Germline V gene data show CDR1 as SEHNR and CDR2 as FQNEAQ (reference sequence). The V and J ends lost 4 bases and 2 bases, in that order; junction bases with no gene match: 10. This sample is part of a study of low-dose radiotherapy and immunotherapy resistance in tumors. The wider study: Patients were given intravenous nivolumab 240 mg every two weeks plus ipilimumab 1 mg/kg every six weeks. At a dose of 200 mg/m2, intravenous cyclophosphamide was given every two weeks, one day before radiation and immunotherapy.

TRAV and TRBV primers primed cDNA for both TCRalpha and TCRbeta. TCRs were put through about 20 PCR cycles of amplification with Phusion. A constant-region primer and the V-primer adapter served as the primer pair. TCRdb recomputed calls from the reads with MiXCR, one row per CDR3 protein. The sample holds about 64,000 distinct CDR3 sequences, 26% seen once. The sequence was obtained from a male donor with rectosigmoid adenocarcinoma. This sample comprised PBMCs, obtained before treatment. The chain recombines TRBV7-9 with TRBJ2-3, with 9 bases lining up with TRBD2. In DNA, the CDR3 is TGTGCCAGCAGCTCCCCCCCAGCGGGGGGCCCCACAGATACGCAGTATTTT. It translates to CASSSPPAGGPTDTQYF.